The 8 T cell receptor beta chains below all came from one sample that was sequenced in a study of blood T cell repertoires in COVID-19 (TCRdb year 2020). Libraries came from the immunoSEQ multiplex PCR assay. TCRdb carries this immuneACCESS record with in-frame sequences only. Its versions omit some clonotypes, under half of them owing to an unresolved V gene in the studies checked, with the rest unexplained. In this sample the table shows more than 100,000 clones, 60% to 85% of which occur a single time. The ten largest clones represent approximately 2.4% of the sample. Sequencing input: peripheral blood. Receptors originate from a man aged 65 to 79 with acute or convalescent COVID-19.

This chain uses TRBV5-1 with TRBJ1-6; 9 nucleotides agree with TRBD1. Germline V gene lookup returns CDR1 SGHRS and CDR2 YFSETQ. V lost 5 bases to trimming and J lost 7 bases; unmatched junction nucleotides: 4. The CDR3 has 14 amino acids. CDR3 DNA sequence: TGCGCCAGCAGGCCCGACAGGGGGAATTCACCCCTCCACTTT. This encodes CASRPDRGNSPLHF. Drawing the rest from reference TRBV5-1 and TRBJ1-6, the complete variable domain is KAGVTQTPRYLIKTRGQQVTLSCSPISGHRSVSWYQQTPGQGLQFLFEYFSETQRNKGNFPGRFSGRQFSNSRSEMNVSTLELGDSALYLCASRPDRGNSPLHFGNGTRLTVT.

This sequence joins TRBV21-1 and TRBJ2-7; TRBD2, the table's D call, lacks a check against the DNA. TRBV21-1 is flagged as a pseudogene. This CDR3 is 17 amino acids long. In DNA form, the CDR3 reads TGTGCCAGCAGCTCTTGGCCTCCGGGAGCCACTTCCTACGAGCAGTACTTC. Amino acid sequence: CASSSWPPGATSYEQYF.

The V call is TRBV29-1, the J call TRBJ1-1; 8 bases fit TRBD1. Germline assignment: CDR1 SQVTM and CDR2 ANQGSEA. V lost 2 bases, J lost 5 bases, and 7 bases stayed unmatched. The CDR3 contains 14 residues. CDR3 coding DNA: TGCAGCGTTGAACCCCAGGGGGCGCGGACTGAAGCTTTCTTT. Encoded protein: CSVEPQGARTEAFF. The complete variable domain, with remaining parts taken from reference TRBV29-1 and TRBJ1-1, reads SAVISQKPSRDICQRGTSLTIQCQVDSQVTMMFWYRQQPGQSLTLIATANQGSEATYESGFVIDKFPISRPNLTFSTLTVSNMSPEDSSIYLCSVEPQGARTEAFFGQGTRLTVV.

The rearrangement joins TRBV19 to TRBJ2-2; TRBD1 is a possible D gene (5 bases). Germline assignment: CDR1 LNHDA and CDR2 SQIVND (reference sequence). CDR3 size: 14 residues. Trimming removed 10 bases from V and 0 bases from J, with 12 bases in between. CDR3 region: CATKGSANTGELFF. CDR3 bases: TGTGCCACCAAGGGGTCTGCGAACACCGGGGAGCTGTTTTTT.

This clone was picked up many times. The J gene is TRBJ1-6, the V gene TRBV7-9; the D gene is possibly TRBD1 (5 bases). Germline V gives CDR1 SEHNR, CDR2 FQNEAQ (reference sequence). The V end was cut by 2 bases, the J end by 9 bases, with 5 bases between. The CDR3 has 12 residues. CDR3 protein: CASSLQGSPLHF. The CDR3, as DNA: TGTGCCAGCAGCTTACAGGGTTCACCCCTCCACTTT.

V and J are TRBV11-1 and TRBJ1-4; TRBD1 might be the D (5 bases). Germline CDR1 is SGHAT and CDR2 is FQDESV (reference sequence). Trimming removed 6 bases from V and 7 bases from J, with 12 bases in between. CDR3 length equals 13 residues. CDR3 DNA: TGTGCCAGCAGACGGGGGTTGCGTGAAAAACTGTTTTTT. Its translation: CASRRGLREKLFF.

The rearrangement links TRBV11-3 to TRBJ2-7; 10 nucleotides agree with TRBD1. Germline trimming cut 5 bases from V and 7 bases from J; bases unmatched to any gene: 5. Germline V lookup: CDR1 SGHNT, CDR2 YENEEA. CDR3 length equals 13 residues. The chain's CDR3 is CASSRQGAGEQYF. DNA for the CDR3: TGTGCCAGCAGCCGACAGGGGGCGGGTGAGCAGTACTTC.

The chain employs TRBV7-2 and TRBJ2-1; TRBD2 aligns across 9 bases. The V segment lost 0 bases and the J segment 11 bases; nucleotides outside the gene matches: 5. Looked up from germline, CDR1 is SGHTA and CDR2 is FQGNSA. This CDR3 spans 14 amino acids. For the CDR3, the DNA is TGTGCCAGCAGCTTAGCTCCCAGCGGGGGGCAGCAGTTCTTC. It is translated as CASSLAPSGGQQFF.